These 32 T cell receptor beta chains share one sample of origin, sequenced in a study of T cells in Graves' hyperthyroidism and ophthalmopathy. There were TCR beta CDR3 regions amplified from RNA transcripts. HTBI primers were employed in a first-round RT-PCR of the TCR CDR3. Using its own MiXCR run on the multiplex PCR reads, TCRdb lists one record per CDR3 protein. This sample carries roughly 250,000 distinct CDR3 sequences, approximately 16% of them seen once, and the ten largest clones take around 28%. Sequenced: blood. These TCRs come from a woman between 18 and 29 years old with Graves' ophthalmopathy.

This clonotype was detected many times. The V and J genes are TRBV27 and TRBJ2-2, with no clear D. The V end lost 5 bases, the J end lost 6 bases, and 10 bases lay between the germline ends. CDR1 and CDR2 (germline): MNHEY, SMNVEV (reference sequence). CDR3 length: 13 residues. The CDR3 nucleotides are TGTGCCAGCAGTCCCCAAAGCTCCGGGGAGCTGTTTTTT. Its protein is CASSPQSSGELFF.

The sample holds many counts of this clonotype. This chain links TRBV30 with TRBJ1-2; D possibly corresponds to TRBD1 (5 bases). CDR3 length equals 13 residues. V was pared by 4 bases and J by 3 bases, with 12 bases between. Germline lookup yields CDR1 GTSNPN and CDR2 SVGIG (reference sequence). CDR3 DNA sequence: TGTGCCTGGACGTACAGGAGTTACTATGGCTACACCTTC. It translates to CAWTYRSYYGYTF.

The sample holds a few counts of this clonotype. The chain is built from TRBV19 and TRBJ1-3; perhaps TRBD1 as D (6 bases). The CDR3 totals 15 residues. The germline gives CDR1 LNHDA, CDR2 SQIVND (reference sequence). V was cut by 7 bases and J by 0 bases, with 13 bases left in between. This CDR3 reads CASTTTGFSGNTIYF. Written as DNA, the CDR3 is TGTGCCAGTACCACTACAGGGTTCTCTGGAAACACCATATATTTT.

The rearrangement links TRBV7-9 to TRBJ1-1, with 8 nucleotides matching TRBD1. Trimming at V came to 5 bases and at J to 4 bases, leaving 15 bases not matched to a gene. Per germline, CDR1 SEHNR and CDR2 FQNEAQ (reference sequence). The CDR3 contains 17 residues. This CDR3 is CASSLWTGLGVGTEAFF. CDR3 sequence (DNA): TGTGCCAGCAGCCTCTGGACAGGGCTAGGGGTTGGCACTGAAGCTTTCTTT. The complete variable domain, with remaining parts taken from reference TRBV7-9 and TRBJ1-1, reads DTGVSQNPRHKITKRGQNVTFRCDPISEHNRLYWYRQTLGQGPEFLTYFQNEAQLEKSRLLSDRFSAERPKGSFSTLEIQRTEQGDSAMYLCASSLWTGLGVGTEAFFGQGTRLTVV.

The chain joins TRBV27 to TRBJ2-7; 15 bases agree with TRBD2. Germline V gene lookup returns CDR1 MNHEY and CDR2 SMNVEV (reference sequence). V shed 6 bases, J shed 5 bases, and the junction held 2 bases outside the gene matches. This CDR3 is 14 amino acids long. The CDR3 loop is CASRRTSGGDEQYF. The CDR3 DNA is TGTGCCAGCAGACGGACTAGCGGGGGGGACGAGCAGTACTTC.

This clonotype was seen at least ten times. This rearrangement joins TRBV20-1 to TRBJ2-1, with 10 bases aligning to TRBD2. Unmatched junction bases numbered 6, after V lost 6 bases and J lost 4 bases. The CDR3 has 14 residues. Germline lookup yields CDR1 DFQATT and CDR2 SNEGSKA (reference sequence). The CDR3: CSAIRTSGYNEQFF. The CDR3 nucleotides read TGCAGTGCCATTCGGACTAGCGGATACAATGAGCAGTTCTTC.

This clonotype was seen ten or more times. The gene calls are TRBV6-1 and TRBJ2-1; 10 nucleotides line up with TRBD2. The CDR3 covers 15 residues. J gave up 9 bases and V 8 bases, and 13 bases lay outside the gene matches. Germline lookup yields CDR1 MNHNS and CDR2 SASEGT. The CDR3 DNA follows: TGTGCCAGCGGCCCCGCTAGCGGGGGAGTGGGTGAGCAGTTCTTC. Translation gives CASGPASGGVGEQFF.

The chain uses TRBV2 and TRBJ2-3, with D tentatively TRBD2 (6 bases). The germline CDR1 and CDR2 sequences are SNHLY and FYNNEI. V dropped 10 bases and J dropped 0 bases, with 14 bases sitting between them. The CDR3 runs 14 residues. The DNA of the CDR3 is TGTGCCACCTCAGCGGGCCGTAGCACAGATACGCAGTATTTT. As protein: CATSAGRSTDTQYF.

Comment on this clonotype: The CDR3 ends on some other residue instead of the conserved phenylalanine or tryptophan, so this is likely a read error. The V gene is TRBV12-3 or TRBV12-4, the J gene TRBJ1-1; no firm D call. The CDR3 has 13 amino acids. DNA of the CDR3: TGCGCCAGCAGTTTAGATACGGGCACTGAAGCTTTCTCT. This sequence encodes CASSLDTGTEAFS.

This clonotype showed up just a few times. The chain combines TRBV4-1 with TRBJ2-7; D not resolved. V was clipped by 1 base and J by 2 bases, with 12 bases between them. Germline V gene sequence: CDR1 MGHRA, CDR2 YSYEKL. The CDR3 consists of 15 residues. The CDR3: CASSQVLSDAYEQYF. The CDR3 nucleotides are TGCGCCAGCAGCCAAGTCTTGAGTGATGCCTACGAGCAGTACTTC.

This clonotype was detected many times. CDR3 bases: TGTGCCAGCAGCGCGGACGGCCGGTACCTTTATAGCAATCAGCCCCAGCATTTT. Amino acid sequence: CASSADGRYLYSNQPQHF. The chain combines TRBV5-5 with TRBJ1-5; the D is unclear. The CDR3 runs to 18 residues. V lost 4 bases and J 0 bases, leaving 20 bases between the germline ends. Germline V gene data show CDR1 as SGHKS and CDR2 as YYEKEE (reference sequence).

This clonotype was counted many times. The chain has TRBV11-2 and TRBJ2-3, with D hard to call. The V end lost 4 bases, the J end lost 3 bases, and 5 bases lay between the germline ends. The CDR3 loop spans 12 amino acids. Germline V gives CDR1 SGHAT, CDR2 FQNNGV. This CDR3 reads CASSYATDTQYF. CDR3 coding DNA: TGTGCCAGCAGCTACGCTACAGATACGCAGTATTTT.

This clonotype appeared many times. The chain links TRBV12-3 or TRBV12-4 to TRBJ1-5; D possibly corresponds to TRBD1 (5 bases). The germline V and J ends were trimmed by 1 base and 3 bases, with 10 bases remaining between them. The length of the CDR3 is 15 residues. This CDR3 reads CASSLGQQNNQPQHF. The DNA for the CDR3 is TGTGCCAGCAGTTTAGGACAGCAAAACAATCAGCCCCAGCATTTT.

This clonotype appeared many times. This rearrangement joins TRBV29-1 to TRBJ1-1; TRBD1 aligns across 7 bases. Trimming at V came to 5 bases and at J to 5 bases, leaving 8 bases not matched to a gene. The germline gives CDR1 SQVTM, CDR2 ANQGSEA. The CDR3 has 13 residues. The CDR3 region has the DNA TGCAGCGTTATGACAGGGCGGGGGACTGAAGCTTTCTTT. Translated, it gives CSVMTGRGTEAFF.

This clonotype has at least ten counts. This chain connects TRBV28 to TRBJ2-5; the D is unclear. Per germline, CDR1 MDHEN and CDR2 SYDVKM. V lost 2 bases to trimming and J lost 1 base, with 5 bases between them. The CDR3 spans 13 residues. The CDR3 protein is CASSLPSQETQYF. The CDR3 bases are TGTGCCAGCAGTTTACCCAGCCAAGAGACCCAGTACTTC. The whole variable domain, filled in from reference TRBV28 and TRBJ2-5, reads DVKVTQSSRYLVKRTGEKVFLECVQDMDHENMFWYRQDPGLGLRLIYFSYDVKMKEKGDIPEGYSVSREKKERFSLILESASTNQTSMYLCASSLPSQETQYFGPGTRLLVL.

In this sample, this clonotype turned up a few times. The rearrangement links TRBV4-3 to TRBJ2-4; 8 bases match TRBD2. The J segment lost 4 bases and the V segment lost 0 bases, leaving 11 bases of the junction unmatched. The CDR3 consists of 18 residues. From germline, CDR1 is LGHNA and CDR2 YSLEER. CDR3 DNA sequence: TGCGCCAGCAGCCAAGATGATACTAGCGGAAATTCGAAAAACATTCAGTACTTC. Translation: CASSQDDTSGNSKNIQYF.

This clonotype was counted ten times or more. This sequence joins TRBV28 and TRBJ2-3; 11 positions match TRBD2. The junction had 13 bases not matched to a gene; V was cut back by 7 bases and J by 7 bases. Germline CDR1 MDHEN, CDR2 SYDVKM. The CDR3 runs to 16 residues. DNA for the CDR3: TGTGCCAGCACCCCCACACTAGCGGGAGTGATGCATACGCAGTATTTT. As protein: CASTPTLAGVMHTQYF.

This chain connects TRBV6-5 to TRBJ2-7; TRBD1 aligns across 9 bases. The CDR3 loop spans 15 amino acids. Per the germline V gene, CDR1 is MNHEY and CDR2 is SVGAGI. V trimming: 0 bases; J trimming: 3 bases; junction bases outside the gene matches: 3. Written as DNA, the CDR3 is TGTGCCAGCAGTTACTCGCCGGGACAGGGCTACGAGCAGTACGTC. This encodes CASSYSPGQGYEQYV.

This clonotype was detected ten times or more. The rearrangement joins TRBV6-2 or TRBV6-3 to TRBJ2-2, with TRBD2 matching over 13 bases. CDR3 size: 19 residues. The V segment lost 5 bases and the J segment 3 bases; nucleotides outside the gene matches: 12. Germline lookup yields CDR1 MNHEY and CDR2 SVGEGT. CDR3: CASSLITGLAGLHTGELFF. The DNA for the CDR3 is TGTGCCAGCAGTCTTATAACGGGACTAGCGGGACTACACACCGGGGAGCTGTTTTTT.

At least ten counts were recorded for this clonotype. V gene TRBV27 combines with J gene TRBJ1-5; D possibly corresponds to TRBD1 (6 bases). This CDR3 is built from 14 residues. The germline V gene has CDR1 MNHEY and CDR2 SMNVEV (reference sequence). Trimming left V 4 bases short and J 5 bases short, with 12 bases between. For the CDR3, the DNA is TGTGCCAGCAGTTCATTGGGGGCGGATCAGCCCCAGCATTTT. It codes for CASSSLGADQPQHF.

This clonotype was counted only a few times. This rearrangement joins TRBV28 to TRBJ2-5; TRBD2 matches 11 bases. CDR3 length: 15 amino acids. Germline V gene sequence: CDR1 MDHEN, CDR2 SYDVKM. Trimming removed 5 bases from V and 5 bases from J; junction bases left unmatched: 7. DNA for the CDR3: TGTGCCAGCAGTCGTCGTAGCGGGGGGGTTGAGACCCAGTACTTC. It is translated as CASSRRSGGVETQYF.

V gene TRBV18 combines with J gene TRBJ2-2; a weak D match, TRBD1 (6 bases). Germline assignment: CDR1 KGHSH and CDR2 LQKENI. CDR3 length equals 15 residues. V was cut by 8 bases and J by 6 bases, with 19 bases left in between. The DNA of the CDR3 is TGTGCCAGCAAACCCGACAGGCAGGGTCCCGGGGAGCTGTTTTTT. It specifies CASKPDRQGPGELFF. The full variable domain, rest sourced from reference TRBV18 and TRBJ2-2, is NAGVMQNPRHLVRRRGQEARLRCSPMKGHSHVYWYRQLPEEGLKFMVYLQKENIIDESGMPKERFSAEFPKEGPSILRIQQVVRGDSAAYFCASKPDRQGPGELFFGEGSRLTVL.

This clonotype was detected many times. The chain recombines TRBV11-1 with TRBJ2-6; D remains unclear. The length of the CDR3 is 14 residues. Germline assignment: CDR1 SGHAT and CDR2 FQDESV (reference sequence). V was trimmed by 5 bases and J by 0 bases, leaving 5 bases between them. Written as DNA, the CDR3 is TGTGCCAGCAGCCCTATCTCTGGGGCCAACGTCCTGACTTTC. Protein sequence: CASSPISGANVLTF.

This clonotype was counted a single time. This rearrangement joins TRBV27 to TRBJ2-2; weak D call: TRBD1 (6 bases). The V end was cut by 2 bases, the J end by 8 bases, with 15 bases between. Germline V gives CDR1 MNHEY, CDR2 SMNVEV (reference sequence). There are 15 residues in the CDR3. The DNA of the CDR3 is TGTGCCAGCAGTTTACTGGCCGGACAGAGAGGGGAGCTGTTTTTT. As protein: CASSLLAGQRGELFF.

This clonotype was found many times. DNA for the CDR3: TGCAGTGCGCATAGCGGGGGGTGGGCCTACGAGCAGTACTTC. This gives the protein CSAHSGGWAYEQYF. The chain links TRBV20-1 to TRBJ2-7; 10 bases agree with TRBD2. The V and J ends lost 6 bases and 2 bases, in that order; junction bases with no gene match: 7. The CDR3 is 14 amino acids. CDR1 DFQATT and CDR2 SNEGSKA come from the germline V gene (reference sequence).

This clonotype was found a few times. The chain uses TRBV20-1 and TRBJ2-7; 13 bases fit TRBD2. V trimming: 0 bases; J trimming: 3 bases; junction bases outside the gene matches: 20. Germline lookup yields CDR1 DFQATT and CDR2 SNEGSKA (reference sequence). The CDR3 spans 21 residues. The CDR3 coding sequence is TGCAGTGCTAGAGAGGCTCCCCACGGGGGACTAGCGGGACCCCTCCACTACGAGCAGTACTTC. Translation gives CSAREAPHGGLAGPLHYEQYF.

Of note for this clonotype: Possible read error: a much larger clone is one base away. The CDR3 is CAGSLGQFYEQYF. The CDR3 DNA sequence: TGTGCCGGCAGCTTGGGACAGTTCTACGAGCAGTACTTC. The chain is built from TRBV5-4 and TRBJ2-7; 7 bases agree with TRBD1. CDR1 and CDR2 (germline): SGHNT, YYREEE (reference sequence). The CDR3 consists of 13 residues.

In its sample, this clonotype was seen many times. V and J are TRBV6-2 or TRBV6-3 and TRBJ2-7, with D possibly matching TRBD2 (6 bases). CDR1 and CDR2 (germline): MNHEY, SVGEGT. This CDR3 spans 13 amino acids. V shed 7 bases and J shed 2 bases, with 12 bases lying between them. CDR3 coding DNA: TGTGCCAGCACCTTAGCGGTTCCCTACGAGCAGTACTTC. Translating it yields CASTLAVPYEQYF.

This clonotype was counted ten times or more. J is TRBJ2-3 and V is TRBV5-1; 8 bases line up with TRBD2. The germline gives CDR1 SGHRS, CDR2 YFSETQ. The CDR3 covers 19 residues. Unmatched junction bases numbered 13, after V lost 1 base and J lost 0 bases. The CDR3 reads CASSLSAAGGRASTDTQYF. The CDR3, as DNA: TGCGCCAGCAGCTTGTCGGCCGCGGGGGGCCGTGCTAGCACAGATACGCAGTATTTT. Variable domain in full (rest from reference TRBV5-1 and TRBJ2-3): KAGVTQTPRYLIKTRGQQVTLSCSPISGHRSVSWYQQTPGQGLQFLFEYFSETQRNKGNFPGRFSGRQFSNSRSEMNVSTLELGDSALYLCASSLSAAGGRASTDTQYFGPGTRLTVL.

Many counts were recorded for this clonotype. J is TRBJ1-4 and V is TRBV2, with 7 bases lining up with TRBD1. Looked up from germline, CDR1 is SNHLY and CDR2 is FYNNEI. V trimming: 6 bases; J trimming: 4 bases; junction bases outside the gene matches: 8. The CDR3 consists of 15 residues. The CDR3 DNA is TGTGCCAGCAGGGACAGGTTCGTGGATAATGAAAAACTGTTTTTT. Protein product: CASRDRFVDNEKLFF.

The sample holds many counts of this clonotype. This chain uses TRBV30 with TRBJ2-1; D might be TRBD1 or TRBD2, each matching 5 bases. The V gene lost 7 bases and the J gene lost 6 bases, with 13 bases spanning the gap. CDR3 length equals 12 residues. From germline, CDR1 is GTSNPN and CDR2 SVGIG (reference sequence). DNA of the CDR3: TGTGCCTCACCTACGGGGCGCAATGAGCAGTTCTTC. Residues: CASPTGRNEQFF.

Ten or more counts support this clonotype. The CDR3, as DNA: TGTGCCAGCAGCTTAGCGCGGTTTTTGGACACTGAAGCTTTCTTT. This encodes CASSLARFLDTEAFF. The chain joins TRBV7-8 to TRBJ1-1; D gene uncertain. Germline V CDR1 and CDR2: SGHVS, FQNEAQ. Trimming stripped 0 bases from V and 3 bases from J, with 11 bases between. The CDR3 runs 15 residues.